These T cell receptor beta chains were read from a single sample in a study of beta chain features in type 1 diabetes. Clones were read by immunoSEQ multiplex PCR, and TCRdb kept only the in-frame ones, dropping some. Of hundreds of thousands of clones in the sample, more than 13% are singletons; the top ten hold roughly 0.018%. The sequencing input was naive CD4+ T cells from blood. The receptors stem from a man aged 25 to 40 with type 1 diabetes. The CDR3 runs from the conserved cysteine through the conserved F or W. D genes are given only for firm matches. Only part of the rows carry a size: once, few, many, or a class if the clone is expanded.

- | TRBJ2-2 | TRBV7-2 | few | 14 | TGTGCCAGCAGCTCCATCTACTTGACCGGGGAGCTGTTTTTT | CASSSIYLTGELFF
TRBD1 | TRBJ2-2 | TRBV9 | few | 15 | TGTGCCAGCAGCCTGGGGACAGGGCTGGCCGGGGAGCTGTTTTTT | CASSLGTGLAGELFF
TRBD2 | TRBJ2-7 | TRBV19 | few | 13 | TGTGCCAGTAGTAAACGGGAGGCCTACGAGCAGTACTTC | CASSKREAYEQYF
TRBD1 | TRBJ1-1 | TRBV28 | - | 14 | TGTGCCAGCAGCCCCGGAGGGGGCCACACTGAAGCTTTCTTT | CASSPGGGHTEAFF
TRBD2 | TRBJ2-5 | TRBV30 | few | 13 | TGTGCCCAGGGACTAGCGGGAGTCGGGGAGCAGTACTTC | CAQGLAGVGEQYF
TRBD2 | TRBJ2-7 | TRBV14 | few | 15 | TGTGCCAGCAGCCTGGGACTAGCGGACTCCTACGAGCAGTACTTC | CASSLGLADSYEQYF
- | TRBJ1-4 | TRBV25-1 | few | 11 | TGTGCCAGCAGTGGAGCGGTAGGACTGTTTTTT | CASSGAVGLFF
- | TRBJ2-5 | TRBV18 | few | 13 | TGTGCCAGCTCACCACTTAGGGGAGAGACCCAGTACTTC | CASSPLRGETQYF
- | TRBJ2-7 | TRBV5-4 | - | 13 | TGTGCCAGCAGTTCTTTTTCCTACGTCGAGCAGTACTTC | CASSSFSYVEQYF
- | TRBJ1-2 | TRBV6-5 | - | 13 | TGTGCCAGCAGCGAAGACCAGGGTTATGGCTACACCTTC | CASSEDQGYGYTF
- | TRBJ1-1 | TRBV4-2 | - | 16 | TGTGCCAGCAGCCAAGGGGCAGGGGACGGTGGAACTGAAGCTTTCTTT | CASSQGAGDGGTEAFF
- | TRBJ2-7 | TRBV19 | few | 14 | TGTGCCAGTAGTATTGGGGGGAGCTCCTACGAGCAGTACTTC | CASSIGGSSYEQYF
- | TRBJ2-5 | TRBV2 | - | 15 | TGTGCCAGCAGTGAAGCGATGGTAGCTTCGGGGACCCAGTACTTC | CASSEAMVASGTQYF
- | TRBJ2-7 | TRBV15 | - | 16 | TGTGCCACCAGCAGAGACCGGGTGTCGGGAGCCTACGAGCAGTACTTC | CATSRDRVSGAYEQYF
TRBD2 | TRBJ2-2 | TRBV12-5 | - | 18 | TGTGCTAGTGGTTTGAGTTTAGGCGGGAGTTGGGACACCGGGGAGCTGTTTTTT | CASGLSLGGSWDTGELFF
- | TRBJ2-5 | TRBV10-3 | few | 15 | TGTGCCATCAGCGCGGGACAGCCTGCGGGAGAGACCCAGTACTTC | CAISAGQPAGETQYF
- | TRBJ2-5 | TRBV5-1 | few | 15 | TGCGCCAGCAGCCGTGTAGAGAGCGGCCAAGAGACCCAGTACTTC | CASSRVESGQETQYF
TRBD1 | TRBJ1-1 | TRBV6-5 | few | 12 | TGTGCCAGTGGACAGGGGCACACTGAAGCTTTCTTT | CASGQGHTEAFF
- | TRBJ1-1 | TRBV29-1 | few | 13 | TGCAGCGTTGGAACGGACAGCTACACTGAAGCTTTCTTT | CSVGTDSYTEAFF
TRBD2 | TRBJ2-1 | TRBV7-3 | - | 18 | TGTGCCAGCAGCCCGTCAGGGGCTGGGACTAGCGGTTACAATGAGCAGTTCTTC | CASSPSGAGTSGYNEQFF
- | TRBJ1-1 | TRBV7-2 | - | 13 | TGTGCCAGCAGCTTAGAACAGGGAATAGGCGCTTTCTTT | CASSLEQGIGAFF
- | TRBJ1-1 | TRBV5-1 | - | 13 | TGCGCCAGCAGTCGCGGCGGAAACACTGAAGCTTTCTTT | CASSRGGNTEAFF
- | TRBJ1-2 | TRBV7-9 | - | 15 | TGTGCCAGCAGCCAATCCCTCGGAGTGAACTATGGCTACACCTTC | CASSQSLGVNYGYTF
TRBD1 | TRBJ2-1 | TRBV7-3 | - | 15 | TGTGCCAGCAGCCTCTCGGGACAGACTTACAATGAGCAGTTCTTC | CASSLSGQTYNEQFF
TRBD2 | TRBJ2-1 | TRBV7-7 | - | 13 | TGTGCTAGCAGCTTAGGACTAGCGAATGAGCAGTTCTTC | CASSLGLANEQFF
TRBD1 | TRBJ2-7 | TRBV27 | few | 15 | TGTGCCAGCAGTTTGCCCGGGACAGGGGGGGTTCGGCAGTACTTC | CASSLPGTGGVRQYF
TRBD1 | TRBJ2-1 | TRBV11-3 | - | 15 | TGTGCCAGCAGCTTAACCGGGACAGGGAAAAATGAGCAGTTCTTC | CASSLTGTGKNEQFF
TRBD1 | TRBJ1-2 | TRBV30 | few | 16 | TGTGCCTGGAGTGTGGGACAGGGGGCGACCTTGTATGGCTACACCTTC | CAWSVGQGATLYGYTF
TRBD1 | TRBJ1-1 | TRBV19 | - | 15 | TGTGCCAGTAGTCTAGAGGGACAGGGAAGCACTGAAGCTTTCTTT | CASSLEGQGSTEAFF
TRBD1 | TRBJ2-1 | TRBV28 | few | 15 | TGTGCCAGCAGTCCGGCGACCACAGGGGAAAATGAGCAGTTCTTC | CASSPATTGENEQFF
- | TRBJ1-1 | TRBV18 | - | 13 | TGTGCCAGCTCACTACAGGAGAACACTGAAGCTTTCTTT | CASSLQENTEAFF
- | TRBJ1-1 | TRBV18 | few | 14 | TGTGCCAGCTCACCAGACAGAGTGAACACTGAAGCTTTCTTT | CASSPDRVNTEAFF
TRBD1 | TRBJ2-5 | TRBV29-1 | few | 13 | TGCAGCGCCGGACAGGGGGGAGGTGAGACCCAGTACTTC | CSAGQGGGETQYF
- | TRBJ2-5 | TRBV7-2 | few | 14 | TGTGCCAGCAGCTTAGACACAGGGAGAGAGATCCAGTACTTC | CASSLDTGREIQYF
- | TRBJ1-5 | TRBV9 | - | 13 | TGTGCCAGCAGCGTAGACCTAAATCAGCCCCAGCATTTT | CASSVDLNQPQHF
- | TRBJ1-1 | TRBV2 | - | 13 | TGTGCCAGCAGTGACAGGGCACTCACTGAAGCTTTCTTT | CASSDRALTEAFF
TRBD2 | TRBJ2-1 | TRBV4-3 | - | 17 | TGCGCCAGCAGCCAAGTATGGGGCGGGGGGTCCTACAATGAGCAGTTCTTC | CASSQVWGGGSYNEQFF
- | TRBJ2-5 | TRBV2 | - | 13 | TGTGCCAGCACGGGGTGGCCTATGGAGACCCAGTACTTC | CASTGWPMETQYF
TRBD2 | TRBJ2-5 | TRBV5-1 | few | 14 | TGCGCCAGCAGCTGGGGGACTAGCGGGAATACCCAGTACTTC | CASSWGTSGNTQYF
TRBD1 | TRBJ2-7 | TRBV9 | - | 18 | TGTGCCAGCAGCGTAGCAGAAGGAAGGTGGGACAGATTCTACGAGCAGTACTTC | CASSVAEGRWDRFYEQYF
- | TRBJ2-3 | TRBV2 | few | 13 | TGTGCCAGCAGGGCGGATGGGACAGATACGCAGTATTTT | CASRADGTDTQYF
TRBD2 | TRBJ2-1 | TRBV30 | - | 14 | TGTGCCTGGCGACTAGCGGGAGCCTACAATGAGCAGTTCTTC | CAWRLAGAYNEQFF
TRBD2 | TRBJ2-3 | TRBV5-1 | - | 16 | TGCGCCAGCAGCCCGGGACTAGCGGGAGGAAGAGATACGCAGTATTTT | CASSPGLAGGRDTQYF
- | TRBJ2-1 | TRBV7-7 | - | 13 | TGTGCTAGCAGCTTAGATGGGCACAATGAGCAGTTCTTC | CASSLDGHNEQFF
TRBD1 | TRBJ2-6 | TRBV25-1 | - | 15 | TGTGACCGGACAGGGGGTCGCTCTGGGGCCAACGTCCTGACTTTC | CDRTGGRSGANVLTF
- | TRBJ2-1 | TRBV5-1 | - | 14 | TGCGCCAGCAGCTTGGATTTGGGTGGAGGTGAGCAGTTCTTC | CASSLDLGGGEQFF
- | TRBJ1-1 | TRBV6-5 | few | 14 | TGTGCCAGCAGGCGGGGTTCAACGGACACTGAAGCTTTCTTT | CASRRGSTDTEAFF
TRBD1 | TRBJ2-2 | TRBV7-3 | - | 13 | TGTGCCAGCAGCTTGGACAGGGCCGGGGAGCTGTTTTTT | CASSLDRAGELFF
TRBD1 | TRBJ2-6 | TRBV5-1 | few | 16 | TGCGCCAGCAGCCGAACGACAGGGTCTGGGGCCAACGTCCTGACTTTC | CASSRTTGSGANVLTF
TRBD1 | TRBJ1-1 | TRBV18 | - | 13 | TGTGCCAGCTCACCTCCAGGGGGGACTGAAGCTTTCTTT | CASSPPGGTEAFF
- | TRBJ2-5 | TRBV7-9 | - | 14 | TGTGCCAGCAGCTTGTCCGTGTCCCAAGAGACCCAGTACTTC | CASSLSVSQETQYF
- | TRBJ2-2 | TRBV7-9 | - | 16 | TGTGCCAGCAGCTCGGGACTCCCAACTCACACCGGGGAGCTGTTTTTT | CASSSGLPTHTGELFF
- | TRBJ2-3 | TRBV28 | few | 15 | TGTGCCAGCAGTTTAATTGCGAGGGCCACAGATACGCAGTATTTT | CASSLIARATDTQYF
- | TRBJ2-7 | TRBV15 | few | 15 | TGTGCCACCAGCAGAGTTATCGGGAGTACCTACGAGCAGTACTTC | CATSRVIGSTYEQYF